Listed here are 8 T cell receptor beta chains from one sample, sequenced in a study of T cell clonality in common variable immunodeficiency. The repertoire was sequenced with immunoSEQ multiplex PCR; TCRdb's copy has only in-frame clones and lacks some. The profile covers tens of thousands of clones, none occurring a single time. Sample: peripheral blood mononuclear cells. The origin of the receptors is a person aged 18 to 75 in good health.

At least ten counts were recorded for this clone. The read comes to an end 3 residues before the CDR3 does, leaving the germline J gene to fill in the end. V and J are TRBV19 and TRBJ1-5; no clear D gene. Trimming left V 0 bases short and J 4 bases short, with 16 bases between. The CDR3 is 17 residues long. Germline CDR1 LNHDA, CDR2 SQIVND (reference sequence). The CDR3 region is CASSIDVTLIPNQPQHF. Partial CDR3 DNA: TGTGCCAGTAGTATAGATGTTACTTTGATACCTAATCAGCCC.

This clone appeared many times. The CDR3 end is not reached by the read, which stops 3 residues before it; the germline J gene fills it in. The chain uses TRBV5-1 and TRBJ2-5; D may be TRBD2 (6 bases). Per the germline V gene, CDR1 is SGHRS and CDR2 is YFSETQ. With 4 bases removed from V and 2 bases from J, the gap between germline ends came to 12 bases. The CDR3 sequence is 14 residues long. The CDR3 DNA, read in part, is TGCGCCAGCAGCCCGGACTACGTTCAAGAGACC. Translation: CASSPDYVQET. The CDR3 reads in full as CASSPDYVQETQYF.

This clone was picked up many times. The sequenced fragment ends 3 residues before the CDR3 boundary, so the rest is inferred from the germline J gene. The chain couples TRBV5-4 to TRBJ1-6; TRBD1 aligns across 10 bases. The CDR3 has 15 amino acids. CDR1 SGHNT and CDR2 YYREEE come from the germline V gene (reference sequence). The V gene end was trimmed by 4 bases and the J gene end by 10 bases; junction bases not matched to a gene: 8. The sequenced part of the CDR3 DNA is TGTGCCAGCAGCGCCGGGACAGGGGCTAGGTCACCC. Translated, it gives CASSAGTGARSP. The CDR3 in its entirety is CASSAGTGARSPLHF. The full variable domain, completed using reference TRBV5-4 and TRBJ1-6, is ETGVTQSPTHLIKTRGQQVTLRCSSQSGHNTVSWYQQALGQGPQFIFQYYREEENGRGNFPPRFSGLQFPNYSSELNVNALELDDSALYLCASSAGTGARSPLHFGNGTRLTVT.

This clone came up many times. The CDR3 here is CASSLEGIGGGTGNTIYF. CDR3 bases read: TGCGCCAGCAGCTTGGAGGGCATCGGCGGGGGTACCGGAAACACC. The rearrangement joins TRBV5-1 to TRBJ1-3; tentatively, D is TRBD1 (5 bases). The missing CDR3 end, 3 residues past where the read stops, is filled in from the germline J gene. In germline, CDR1 is SGHRS, CDR2 YFSETQ. This CDR3 comprises 18 residues. The ends were cut back, 0 bases at V and 4 bases at J, with 20 bases in the middle.

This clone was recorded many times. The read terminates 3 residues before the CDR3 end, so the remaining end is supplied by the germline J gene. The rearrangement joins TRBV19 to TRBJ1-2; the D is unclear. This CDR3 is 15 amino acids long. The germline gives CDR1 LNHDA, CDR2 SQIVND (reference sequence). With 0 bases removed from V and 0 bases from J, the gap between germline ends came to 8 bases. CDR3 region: CASSIDSTSNYGYTF. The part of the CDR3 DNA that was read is TGTGCCAGTAGTATAGATAGCACCTCTAACTATGGC. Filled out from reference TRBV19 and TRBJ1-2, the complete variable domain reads DGGITQSPKYLFRKEGQNVTLSCEQNLNHDAMYWYRQDPGQGLRLIYYSQIVNDFQKGDIAEGYSVSREKKESFPLTVTSAQKNPTAFYLCASSIDSTSNYGYTFGSGTRLTVV.

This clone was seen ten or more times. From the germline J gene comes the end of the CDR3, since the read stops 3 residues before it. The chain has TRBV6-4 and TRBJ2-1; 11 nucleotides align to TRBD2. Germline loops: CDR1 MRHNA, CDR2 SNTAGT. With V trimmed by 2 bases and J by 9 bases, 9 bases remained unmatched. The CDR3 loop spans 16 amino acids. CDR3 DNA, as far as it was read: TGTGCCAGCAGTGACGGGTCTAGCGGGAGGCGTAGTGAG. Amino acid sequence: CASSDGSSGRRSE. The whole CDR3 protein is CASSDGSSGRRSEQFF.

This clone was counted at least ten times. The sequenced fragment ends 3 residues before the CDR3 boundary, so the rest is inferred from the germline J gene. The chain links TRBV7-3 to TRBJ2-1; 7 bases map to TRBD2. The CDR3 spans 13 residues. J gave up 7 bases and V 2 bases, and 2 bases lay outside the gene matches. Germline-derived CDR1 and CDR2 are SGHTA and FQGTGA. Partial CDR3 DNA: TGTGCCAGCAGCTTAGCGGGAGTAAATGAG. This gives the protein CASSLAGVNE. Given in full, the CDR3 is CASSLAGVNEQFF. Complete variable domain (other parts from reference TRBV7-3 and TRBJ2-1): GAGVSQTPSNKVTEKGKYVELRCDPISGHTALYWYRQSLGQGPEFLIYFQGTGAADDSGLPNDRFFAVRPEGSVSTLKIQRTERGDSAVYLCASSLAGVNEQFFGPGTRLTVL.

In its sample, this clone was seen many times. CDR3 DNA, as far as it was read: TGTGCCAGCAGCTTCTGGACAGGGAGATCGTACGAG. It encodes CASSFWTGRSYE. The CDR3, in full, reads CASSFWTGRSYEQYF. The chain links TRBV5-6 to TRBJ2-7; 8 nucleotides align to TRBD1. The CDR3 is cut off 3 residues early in the read; its end comes from the germline J gene. Germline V gene lookup returns CDR1 SGHDT and CDR2 YYEEEE. The CDR3 extends over 15 amino acids. Trimming at V came to 2 bases and at J to 4 bases, leaving 8 bases not matched to a gene.